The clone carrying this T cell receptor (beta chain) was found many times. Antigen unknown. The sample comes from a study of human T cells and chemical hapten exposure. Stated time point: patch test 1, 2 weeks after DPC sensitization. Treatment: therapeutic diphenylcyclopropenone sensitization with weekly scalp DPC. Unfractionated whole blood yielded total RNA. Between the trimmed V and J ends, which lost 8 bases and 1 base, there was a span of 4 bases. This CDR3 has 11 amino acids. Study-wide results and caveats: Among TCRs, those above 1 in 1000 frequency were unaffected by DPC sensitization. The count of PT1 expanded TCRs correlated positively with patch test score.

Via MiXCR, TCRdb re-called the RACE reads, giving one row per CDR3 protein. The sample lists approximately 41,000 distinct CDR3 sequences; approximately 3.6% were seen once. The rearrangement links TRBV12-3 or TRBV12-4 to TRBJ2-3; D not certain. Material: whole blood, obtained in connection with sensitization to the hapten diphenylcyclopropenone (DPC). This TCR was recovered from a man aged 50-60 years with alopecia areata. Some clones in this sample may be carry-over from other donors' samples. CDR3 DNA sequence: TGTGCCAGCTGGCGCACAGATACGCAGTATTTT. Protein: CASWRTDTQYF.